These 14 T cell receptor beta chains were all obtained from the same sample, sequenced in a study of T cell clusters in autoimmune cytopenias. One tube held mixed TRB-A and TRB-B primer pools for touch-down PCR. TCRdb processed the multiplex PCR reads again and assigns one entry to each CDR3 protein, with no DNA. This table lists about 12,000 distinct CDR3 sequences. TRB amplification used roughly 250 ng of peripheral blood genomic DNA. The data were also submitted as part of a second study, on T cell repertoires in aging, cancer and after chemotherapy.

The sample comprised peripheral blood. Source of these receptors: a human donor in good health.

V is TRBV5-1 and J is TRBJ2-3; TCRdb calls TRBD1, which cannot be checked without DNA. CDR1 SGHRS and CDR2 YFSETQ come from the germline V gene. This CDR3 comprises 15 residues. CDR3 in amino acids: CASSQTGVNPDTQYF. The full variable domain, completed using reference TRBV5-1 and TRBJ2-3, is KAGVTQTPRYLIKTRGQQVTLSCSPISGHRSVSWYQQTPGQGLQFLFEYFSETQRNKGNFPGRFSGRQFSNSRSEMNVSTLELGDSALYLCASSQTGVNPDTQYFGPGTRLTVL.

By frequency, this clonotype registers medium-sized. The rearrangement uses TRBV19 and TRBJ2-1; lacking DNA, the TRBD2 call made by TCRdb goes unchecked. Germline-derived CDR1 and CDR2 are LNHDA and SQIVND (reference sequence). The CDR3 runs 12 residues. The CDR3 loop reads CASRLAMHEQFF. Variable domain in full (rest from reference TRBV19 and TRBJ2-1): DGGITQSPKYLFRKEGQNVTLSCEQNLNHDAMYWYRQDPGQGLRLIYYSQIVNDFQKGDIAEGYSVSREKKESFPLTVTSAQKNPTAFYLCASRLAMHEQFFGPGTRLTVL.

V gene TRBV12-3 or TRBV12-4 combines with J gene TRBJ2-1; TCRdb proposes TRBD2, but this gene call is untestable without DNA. There are 16 residues in the CDR3. This chain's CDR3 is CASSLTRTSGGNEQFF.

The V gene is TRBV15, the J gene TRBJ2-5; TCRdb returns TRBD1, unconfirmable since there is no DNA. The CDR3 is made up of 16 amino acids. Per the germline V gene, CDR1 is LNHNV and CDR2 is YYDKDF (reference sequence). CDR3 residues: CATSRDRGQGRETQYF.

The rearrangement links TRBV6-6 to TRBJ2-1; the D gene TCRdb calls, TRBD1, cannot be checked with no DNA. The CDR3 extends over 13 amino acids. Per the germline V gene, CDR1 is MNHNY and CDR2 is SVGAGI (reference sequence). The CDR3 is CASRGGQYNEQFF.

The chain recombines TRBV30 with TRBJ1-4. The CDR3 spans 14 residues. Germline V gene lookup returns CDR1 GTSNPN and CDR2 SVGIG (reference sequence). This CDR3 reads CAWSVRGANEKLFF.

This sequence joins TRBV11-3 and TRBJ1-2; TCRdb designates TRBD1, a call that cannot be tested without DNA. CDR1 is SGHNT, CDR2 YENEEA, per germline. The CDR3 consists of 16 residues. The CDR3 loop is CASSTKRDRTNYGYTF.

The genes are TRBV6-5 and TRBJ2-5; as DNA is missing, the TRBD2 call by TCRdb cannot be tested. The CDR3 spans 16 residues. The germline CDR1 and CDR2 sequences are MNHEY and SVGAGI. This CDR3 is CASSYSGTSGGETQYF.

The chain joins TRBV6-5 to TRBJ2-2; the D call of TRBD1 rests on TCRdb alone, since no DNA is present to check it. CDR1 and CDR2 (germline): MNHEY, SVGAGI. This CDR3 has 13 residues. This CDR3 is CATYRGDTGELFF.

This chain's CDR3 is CASSLDRPNEKLFF. The chain is built from TRBV5-4 and TRBJ1-4. The CDR3 is 14 amino acids. CDR1 SGHNT and CDR2 YYREEE come from the germline V gene (reference sequence).

This clonotype is labeled medium-sized based on frequency. This chain connects TRBV13 to TRBJ2-1; no DNA is available, so the TRBD1 call from TCRdb remains unchecked. The length of the CDR3 is 12 residues. CDR1 and CDR2 from the germline V gene are PRHDT and FYEKMQ (reference sequence). This CDR3 is CASSPGQDEQFF.

This chain connects TRBV6-1 to TRBJ1-2; as DNA is missing, the TRBD1 call by TCRdb cannot be tested. Germline CDR1 MNHNS, CDR2 SASEGT. CDR3 length: 16 residues. The chain's CDR3 is CASSPRGGGFNYGYTF.

The chain's CDR3 is CASSLTTSTDTQYF. The rearrangement links TRBV7-6 to TRBJ2-3. CDR3 length: 14 amino acids. Germline V lookup: CDR1 SGHVS, CDR2 FNYEAQ.

The chain is built from TRBV27 and TRBJ1-5. Germline CDR1 and CDR2: MNHEY and SMNVEV (reference sequence). The CDR3 is 14 residues long. CDR3 sequence reads: CASSPDDSNQPQHF.